The 17 T cell receptor beta chains presented below share a single source sample, sequenced in a study of shared clonotypes between healthy human individuals. Measured with immunoSEQ multiplex PCR; TCRdb has only the in-frame clones, and not every one. This table has some 680,000 clones, 55% to 85% appearing once. Input material: memory CD4+ T cells sorted from blood. Noted subset: CD45RA-negative fraction. The source is a woman aged 25 to 39 in good health.

This clone turned up a few times. The genes are TRBV4-1 and TRBJ2-7; D is ambiguous. Looked up from germline, CDR1 is MGHRA and CDR2 is YSYEKL. This CDR3 spans 15 amino acids. Trimming stripped 2 bases from V and 2 bases from J, with 13 bases between. CDR3 loop: CASSQFNNGPYEQYF. The DNA of the CDR3 is TGCGCCAGCAGCCAATTCAATAACGGGCCCTACGAGCAGTACTTC.

V gene TRBV27 combines with J gene TRBJ2-1, with D maybe TRBD2 (5 bases). CDR1 MNHEY and CDR2 SMNVEV come from the germline V gene (reference sequence). V lost 4 bases and J 3 bases, leaving 13 bases between the germline ends. This CDR3 has 15 residues. CDR3 bases: TGTGCCAGCAGTTCTAGGGCGGGTGTCTACAATGAGCAGTTCTTC. This encodes CASSSRAGVYNEQFF.

The V gene is TRBV6-1, the J gene TRBJ1-2; 10 positions match TRBD1. Trimming cost V 9 bases and J 5 bases; bases outside gene matches: 9. The CDR3 is 14 amino acids. CDR1 MNHNS and CDR2 SASEGT come from the germline V gene. CDR3 in amino acids: CASYRTGGYYGYTF. CDR3 sequence (DNA): TGTGCCAGTTATAGGACAGGGGGTTATTATGGCTACACCTTC.

The table lists this clone with a few counts. The J gene is TRBJ1-1, the V gene TRBV9, with D uncertain. Trimming left V 4 bases short and J 2 bases short, with 15 bases between. Germline V gene sequence: CDR1 SGDLS, CDR2 YYNGEE. The CDR3 is 15 amino acids. The CDR3 DNA reads TGTGCCAGCAGCCCAGGCACGTATCCCAACACTGAAGCTTTCTTT. This encodes CASSPGTYPNTEAFF.

This rearrangement joins TRBV6-1 to TRBJ1-2; maybe TRBD1 (6 bases). The V end was cut by 5 bases, the J end by 0 bases, with 13 bases between. The CDR3 extends over 15 amino acids. Germline V gene lookup returns CDR1 MNHNS and CDR2 SASEGT. The CDR3 DNA reads TGTGCCAGCAGTTTTGACAGGCGTGCTAACTATGGCTACACCTTC. This codes for CASSFDRRANYGYTF.

V gene TRBV5-1 combines with J gene TRBJ1-1; D ambiguous. CDR1 and CDR2 (germline): SGHRS, YFSETQ. Trimming took off 0 bases at V and 8 bases at J, with 14 bases between the two ends. CDR3 length: 14 amino acids. CDR3 amino acids: CASSLDYVGAEAFF. CDR3 coding DNA: TGCGCCAGCAGCTTGGATTATGTGGGAGCAGAAGCTTTCTTT.

The genes are TRBV12-5 and TRBJ2-7; D is perhaps TRBD2 (6 bases). The CDR3 extends over 14 amino acids. V was cut by 3 bases and J by 3 bases, with 12 bases left in between. CDR1 is LGHNT and CDR2 is FRNRAP in the germline V gene. CDR3 loop: CASGFGGVGYEQYF. CDR3 nucleotides: TGTGCTAGTGGTTTTGGAGGGGTGGGCTACGAGCAGTACTTC.

CDR3 sequence (DNA): TGCGCCAGCAGCCCGGAGGGTGGGAGTCGCCACGAGCAGTACTTC. Protein product: CASSPEGGSRHEQYF. V and J are TRBV4-1 and TRBJ2-7; a weak D match, TRBD2 (6 bases). CDR1 is MGHRA, CDR2 YSYEKL, per germline. Trimming shortened V by 4 bases and J by 5 bases, and 18 bases separated the two germline ends. CDR3 size: 15 residues.

The genes are TRBV6-1 and TRBJ2-7; 10 bases line up with TRBD1. V shed 6 bases and J 0 bases; nucleotides not matched to a gene: 5. Germline values: CDR1 MNHNS, CDR2 SASEGT. The CDR3 has 15 amino acids. The CDR3 loop reads CASSAGTGASYEQYF. In nucleotides, the CDR3 is TGTGCCAGCAGCGCCGGGACAGGGGCCTCCTACGAGCAGTACTTC.

The chain employs TRBV6-4 and TRBJ2-1, with 7 bases that match TRBD2. Germline V gene lookup returns CDR1 MRHNA and CDR2 SNTAGT. There are 14 residues in the CDR3. V trimming: 7 bases; J trimming: 8 bases; junction bases outside the gene matches: 11. The CDR3 coding sequence is TGTGCCAGCAAGGCCGGCGGGAGCGGCGATGAGCAGTTCTTC. Its protein product is CASKAGGSGDEQFF.

This rearrangement joins TRBV6-5 to TRBJ2-3; D is unclear. In germline, CDR1 is MNHEY, CDR2 SVGAGI. Trimming shortened V by 6 bases and J by 2 bases, and 12 bases separated the two germline ends. The CDR3 has 14 amino acids. The CDR3 region has the DNA TGTGCCAGCAGGCCTCACTTATACACAGATACGCAGTATTTT. The encoded protein is CASRPHLYTDTQYF.

The chain couples TRBV11-2 to TRBJ1-5; D is possibly TRBD1 (6 bases). Germline V CDR1 and CDR2: SGHAT, FQNNGV. CDR3 size: 18 residues. Trimming took off 1 base at V and 0 bases at J, with 16 bases between the two ends. This chain's CDR3 is CASSLAGQSLYSNQPQHF. The DNA of the CDR3 is TGTGCCAGCAGCTTAGCAGGACAGTCTCTTTATAGCAATCAGCCCCAGCATTTT.

This clone was seen a single time. V and J are TRBV7-9 and TRBJ2-7, with D tentatively TRBD2 (6 bases). The CDR3 contains 14 residues. Deletions cut 4 bases from V and 4 bases from J, with 14 bases between. Germline lookup yields CDR1 SEHNR and CDR2 FQNEAQ (reference sequence). DNA for the CDR3: TGTGCCAGCAGCTCTCCGGGGAGGCGGTACGAGCAGTACTTC. It encodes CASSSPGRRYEQYF.

V and J are TRBV27 and TRBJ2-4; D possibly corresponds to TRBD1 (5 bases). V was pared by 4 bases and J by 6 bases, with 10 bases between. CDR1 MNHEY and CDR2 SMNVEV come from the germline V gene (reference sequence). CDR3 length: 13 residues. The chain's CDR3 is CASSSQGRNIQYF. The CDR3 DNA is TGTGCCAGCAGTTCTCAGGGCCGAAACATTCAGTACTTC.

The chain links TRBV7-6 to TRBJ2-3; 12 positions agree with TRBD2. J gave up 5 bases and V 4 bases, and 4 bases lay outside the gene matches. Germline V gives CDR1 SGHVS, CDR2 FNYEAQ. CDR3 length: 15 residues. The CDR3 region is CASSSTSGRRDTQYF. The CDR3 DNA sequence: TGTGCCAGCAGCTCCACTAGCGGGAGGAGAGATACGCAGTATTTT.

The rearrangement uses TRBV28 and TRBJ2-3; 8 bases align to TRBD1. V gave up 2 bases and J gave up 8 bases; unmatched junction bases: 9. Per germline, CDR1 MDHEN and CDR2 SYDVKM. The CDR3 totals 15 residues. The CDR3 nucleotides are TGTGCCAGCAGTTTAGCAGGACAGGGAGGTGGTACGCAGTATTTT. This sequence encodes CASSLAGQGGGTQYF.

Many counts were recorded for this clone. The rearrangement joins TRBV29-1 to TRBJ1-5; 8 bases are a match to TRBD1. V dropped 6 bases and J dropped 6; count of bases not matched to a gene: 7. CDR3 length: 13 amino acids. CDR1 is SQVTM, CDR2 ANQGSEA, per germline. The CDR3 region is CSVQGAPGQPQHF. In DNA, the CDR3 is TGCAGCGTCCAGGGGGCCCCGGGTCAGCCCCAGCATTTT. The full variable domain, completed using reference TRBV29-1 and TRBJ1-5, is SAVISQKPSRDICQRGTSLTIQCQVDSQVTMMFWYRQQPGQSLTLIATANQGSEATYESGFVIDKFPISRPNLTFSTLTVSNMSPEDSSIYLCSVQGAPGQPQHFGDGTRLSIL.